The TCR beta chain under discussion was sequenced for a study of T cells after yellow fever vaccination. Study-level information: For low cell numbers, libraries were made with SMART-Seq v4 Ultra Low Input.

One entry per CDR3 protein results from TCRdb running MiXCR on the 5' RACE reads. The sample lists about 220,000 distinct CDR3 sequences, roughly 3.3% seen once, with 3.2% in the top ten. This clonotype was seen repeatedly, ten times or more. Its target is not known. Study-level findings and limits: Across the CD4 and CD8 compartments, a small share of clonotypes was present in both.

The CDR3 covers 15 residues. Germline V gives CDR1 SNHLY, CDR2 FYNNEI. The V segment lost 6 bases and the J segment 9 bases; nucleotides outside the gene matches: 6. This material consisted of CD4+ T cells sorted from PBMCs, taken 10 days after the yellow fever booster vaccination. This receptor was obtained from a man between 18 and 29 years old who received the YFV17D yellow fever vaccine. The rearrangement joins TRBV2 to TRBJ2-1; 15 bases fit TRBD2. For the CDR3, the DNA is TGTGCCAGCAGCCCCGAGGGACTAGCGGGGGGTGAGCAGTTCTTC. Translating it yields CASSPEGLAGGEQFF.